The 22 T cell receptor beta chains listed next were all sequenced from one sample in a study of CD8+ T cells in alopecia areata. Investigators isolated RNA and reverse transcribed it into cDNA to act as the sequencing template. TCRdb keeps only in-frame clones here, not all; method: immunoSEQ multiplex PCR. The sample consists of about 120,000 clones, roughly two thirds of them appearing once. Sequencing used CD4+ T cells sorted from blood. These receptors were taken from a human donor in good health.

CDR3 protein: CASSYRVGVTQYF. The CDR3 DNA is TGTGCCAGCAGTTACCGGGTCGGGGTGACCCAGTACTTC. V and J are TRBV6-5 and TRBJ2-5, with a weak D call TRBD2 (5 bases). This CDR3 has 13 residues. In germline, CDR1 is MNHEY, CDR2 SVGAGI. Trimming cost V 2 bases and J 7 bases, with 11 bases left between them.

The genes are TRBV28 and TRBJ1-6, with D maybe TRBD1 (5 bases). The germline V gene encodes CDR1 MDHEN and CDR2 SYDVKM. This CDR3 comprises 16 residues. V was pared by 5 bases and J by 8 bases, with 19 bases between. The CDR3 region is CASSLRAGDSYSPLHF. For the CDR3, the DNA is TGTGCCAGCAGTCTCAGGGCGGGAGACTCTTATTCACCCCTCCACTTT.

This chain connects TRBV2 to TRBJ2-2, with 9 nucleotides matching TRBD1. CDR1 SNHLY and CDR2 FYNNEI come from the germline V gene. The J segment lost 7 bases and the V segment lost 6 bases, leaving 6 bases of the junction unmatched. The CDR3 has 14 amino acids. The DNA of the CDR3 is TGTGCCAGCAGCGGGACAGGGCTAAACGGGGAGCTGTTTTTT. Amino acids: CASSGTGLNGELFF.

This CDR3 reads CASSEDRGSTEAFF. Here the CDR3 DNA reads TGTGCCAGCAGTGAGGACAGGGGTTCCACTGAAGCTTTCTTT. V usage is TRBV25-1 and J usage is TRBJ1-1; 9 positions agree with TRBD1. Trimming took 3 bases from V and 4 from J; bases not matched to a gene: 3. The CDR3 length is 14 residues. The V gene's germline CDR1 is MGHDK and CDR2 SYGVNS.

This clone has at least ten counts. The J gene is TRBJ1-2, the V gene TRBV23-1; TRBD1 agrees at 10 bases. TRBV23-1 has ORF status, its function being uncertain. The V and J ends lost 10 bases and 5 bases, in that order; junction bases with no gene match: 4. The CDR3 is made up of 12 amino acids. CDR3 in DNA: TGCGCCACCACGGGACAGGGGTATGGCTACACCTTC. It specifies CATTGQGYGYTF.

This chain connects TRBV7-2 to TRBJ2-2; 8 positions agree with TRBD1. The CDR3 is 16 amino acids. V shed 5 bases and J 5 bases; nucleotides not matched to a gene: 10. Germline CDR1 SGHTA, CDR2 FQGNSA. For the CDR3, the DNA is TGTGCCAGCAGCCCCGGACAGGGTCGAGGTACCGGGGAGCTGTTTTTT. This sequence encodes CASSPGQGRGTGELFF. Full variable domain (missing parts from reference TRBV7-2 and TRBJ2-2): GAGVSQSPSNKVTEKGKDVELRCDPISGHTALYWYRQSLGQGLEFLIYFQGNSAPDKSGLPSDRFSAERTGGSVSTLTIQRTQQEDSAVYLCASSPGQGRGTGELFFGEGSRLTVL.

This chain links TRBV9 with TRBJ1-2, with D possibly being TRBD1 (5 bases). Trimming removed 0 bases at V and 7 bases at J, with 7 bases between. This CDR3 is built from 12 residues. Germline loops: CDR1 SGDLS, CDR2 YYNGEE. The chain's CDR3 is CASSVAQGGYTF. The CDR3 DNA reads as TGTGCCAGCAGCGTAGCTCAGGGTGGCTACACCTTC.

The chain combines TRBV27 with TRBJ2-7; TRBD1 might be the D (6 bases). Germline loops: CDR1 MNHEY, CDR2 SMNVEV (reference sequence). The V gene lost 5 bases and the J gene lost 4 bases, with 15 bases spanning the gap. This CDR3 is 14 amino acids long. In DNA form, the CDR3 reads TGTGCCAGCAGTCCCGGGACACTTCTTTACGAGCAGTACTTC. Protein sequence: CASSPGTLLYEQYF.

The chain employs TRBV29-1 and TRBJ1-1; D is unclear. This CDR3 contains 13 residues. Trimming removed 6 bases at V and 3 bases at J, with 14 bases between. The germline V gene has CDR1 SQVTM and CDR2 ANQGSEA. CDR3 amino acids: CSVRLRRDTEAFF. CDR3 nucleotides: TGCAGCGTCCGTCTTCGGCGCGACACTGAAGCTTTCTTT.

This rearrangement joins TRBV25-1 to TRBJ2-5, with D possibly being TRBD1 or TRBD2 (5 bases each). CDR1 and CDR2 from the germline V gene are MGHDK and SYGVNS. The CDR3 contains 16 residues. V lost 4 bases, J lost 5 bases, and 20 bases lay in between. The CDR3 loop reads CASSVADGTASETQYF. Written as DNA, the CDR3 is TGTGCCAGCAGTGTCGCAGACGGGACCGCCTCTGAGACCCAGTACTTC.

V and J are TRBV27 and TRBJ2-2; no clear D. V lost 4 bases, J lost 5 bases, and 8 bases lay in between. Germline assignment: CDR1 MNHEY and CDR2 SMNVEV (reference sequence). The CDR3 contains 13 residues. The CDR3 coding sequence is TGTGCCAGCAGTTCCCACGCTACCGGGGAGCTGTTTTTT. It codes for CASSSHATGELFF.

This chain uses TRBV6-6 with TRBJ2-7; weak D call: TRBD2 (6 bases). Trimming removed 8 bases from V and 1 base from J, with 15 bases in between. CDR3 size: 14 residues. In germline, CDR1 is MNHNY, CDR2 SVGAGI (reference sequence). The CDR3, as DNA: TGTGCCAGCGGAGGAGGGCGGGTGTCCTACGAGCAGTACTTC. Protein sequence: CASGGGRVSYEQYF.

The chain combines TRBV11-2 with TRBJ1-5; D gene uncertain. The V gene's germline CDR1 is SGHAT and CDR2 FQNNGV. The V end lost 3 bases, the J end lost 5 bases, and 8 bases lay between the germline ends. The CDR3 has 13 residues. In DNA form, the CDR3 reads TGTGCCAGCAGCTTCAGCGGTTATCAGCCCCAGCATTTT. This gives the protein CASSFSGYQPQHF.

V and J are TRBV2 and TRBJ1-1, with no clear D. Germline CDR1 and CDR2: SNHLY and FYNNEI. Between the trimmed V and J ends, which lost 4 bases and 1 base, there was a span of 10 bases. The CDR3 sequence is 14 residues long. The CDR3 sequence is CASSGNSGNTEAFF. The CDR3 DNA follows: TGTGCCAGCAGTGGTAACAGCGGGAACACTGAAGCTTTCTTT.

This clone was detected only once. The CDR3 sequence: CASSGQGAGGYTF. The CDR3 bases are TGTGCCAGCAGTGGACAGGGAGCAGGAGGCTACACCTTC. This sequence joins TRBV25-1 and TRBJ1-2, with 7 positions matching TRBD1. Trimming took 4 bases from V and 8 from J; bases not matched to a gene: 7. The CDR3 extends over 13 amino acids. The germline V gene encodes CDR1 MGHDK and CDR2 SYGVNS.

V and J are TRBV30 and TRBJ2-4, with D maybe TRBD2 (5 bases). This CDR3 spans 13 amino acids. V dropped 5 bases and J dropped 0 bases, with 8 bases sitting between them. Germline lookup yields CDR1 GTSNPN and CDR2 SVGIG (reference sequence). Here the CDR3 reads CAWGGLAKNIQYF. The DNA for the CDR3 is TGTGCCTGGGGCGGGCTAGCCAAAAACATTCAGTACTTC.

This chain connects TRBV30 to TRBJ1-4; D ambiguous. The CDR3 has 14 amino acids. Germline V lookup: CDR1 GTSNPN, CDR2 SVGIG (reference sequence). V was shortened by 0 bases and J by 3 bases, with 8 bases between the two germline ends. CDR3 DNA sequence: TGTGCCTGGAGTGTGTACAGTTCTAATGAAAAACTGTTTTTT. The encoded protein is CAWSVYSSNEKLFF.

In this sample, this clone turned up a few times. This chain uses TRBV5-6 with TRBJ2-7; either TRBD1 or TRBD2 may fit D (5 bases each). Germline values: CDR1 SGHDT, CDR2 YYEEEE. This CDR3 has 15 residues. The V end lost 4 bases, the J end lost 1 base, and 15 bases lay between the germline ends. CDR3 coding DNA: TGTGCCAGCAGCCAAGGGCCCGAGGGGTCCTACGAGCAGTACTTC. It codes for CASSQGPEGSYEQYF.

This clone was counted a few times. V usage is TRBV5-1 and J usage is TRBJ1-1; the D is unclear. Between the trimmed V and J ends, which lost 0 bases and 3 bases, there was a span of 18 bases. CDR1 is SGHRS and CDR2 is YFSETQ in the germline V gene. The CDR3 totals 17 residues. DNA of the CDR3: TGCGCCAGCAGCTTGGATTGGCGCCCTACCCCACACACTGAAGCTTTCTTT. The encoded protein is CASSLDWRPTPHTEAFF.

The rearrangement links TRBV2 to TRBJ1-2; D possibly corresponds to TRBD1 (6 bases). The CDR3 totals 14 residues. Trimming removed 6 bases at V and 4 bases at J, with 15 bases between. CDR1 is SNHLY and CDR2 is FYNNEI in the germline V gene. The CDR3 DNA is TGTGCCAGCAGAAACAGGGTTTTAGGCTATGGCTACACCTTC. Its protein is CASRNRVLGYGYTF.

This sequence joins TRBV7-6 and TRBJ1-3, with 7 bases that match TRBD1. V shed 5 bases, J shed 0 bases, and the junction held 10 bases outside the gene matches. CDR3 length: 17 residues. Germline V CDR1 and CDR2: SGHVS, FNYEAQ. The CDR3 here is CASSPRDSTGSGNTIYF. The CDR3 DNA follows: TGTGCCAGCAGCCCGAGGGACAGTACCGGCTCTGGAAACACCATATATTTT.

The chain uses TRBV27 and TRBJ1-5; TRBD1 might be the D (6 bases). V was cut by 5 bases and J by 2 bases, with 22 bases left in between. Germline V gives CDR1 MNHEY, CDR2 SMNVEV (reference sequence). This CDR3 region has 18 residues. The CDR3: CASSTFRGTGRGNQPQHF. The CDR3 DNA reads TGTGCCAGCAGTACTTTTCGGGGAACAGGGAGGGGCAATCAGCCCCAGCATTTT.